The clone carrying this TCR beta chain appeared once. Antigen unknown. 60 Vbeta and 13 Jbeta primers were used in PCR. Assay: immunoSEQ multiplex PCR; the TCRdb copy retains only in-frame clones and omits some. The table includes around 130,000 clones, about three quarters detected once. This entry comes from a study of cytomegalovirus exposure and HLA in healthy donors. Regarding the study as a whole: In vitro checks showed that a few CMV-associated chains really do target CMV antigens. Reports showed the classifier diagnosing cytomegalovirus status with high specificity and sensitivity. Later analysis suggested most CMV-associated TCR beta chains were HLA-restricted. About 87% or about 30% of the time was how often most TCR beta V segments were productive, according to an earlier analysis.

This CDR3 region has 16 residues. CDR1 and CDR2 (germline): SGHRS, YFSETQ. Unmatched junction bases numbered 10, after V lost 6 bases and J lost 5 bases. Sequencing was carried out using PBMCs. The receptor was derived from a woman aged 35 to 49 in good health and CMV-seronegative. The chain is built from TRBV5-1 and TRBJ2-5; TRBD2 matches 13 bases. CDR3 amino acids: CASTPRTSGSGETQYF. CDR3 in DNA: TGCGCCAGCACCCCTCGGACTAGCGGGAGTGGGGAGACCCAGTACTTC.